This record concerns one TCR beta chain sequence. Germline values: CDR1 MNHEY, CDR2 SVGAGI. Trimming shortened V by 5 bases and J by 7 bases, and 15 bases separated the two germline ends. The CDR3 has 13 residues. This entry is derived from a study of blood T cell repertoires in COVID-19. Study context: T cells, B-cell-depleted T cells, or PBMCs supplied cDNA or gDNA.

Repertoires were generated with immunoSEQ multiplex PCR, while TCRdb's copy carries only in-frame clones and drops some. Here the sample spans hundreds of thousands of clones, about 90% being singletons. The sample taken for sequencing was peripheral blood. The receptor's source is a man aged 40-50 years with acute or convalescent COVID-19. The chain uses TRBV6-5 and TRBJ2-7, with D maybe TRBD1 (6 bases). The CDR3 bases are TGTGCCAGCAGTAGCACAGGGCCCCAAGAGCAGTACTTC. This codes for CASSSTGPQEQYF.